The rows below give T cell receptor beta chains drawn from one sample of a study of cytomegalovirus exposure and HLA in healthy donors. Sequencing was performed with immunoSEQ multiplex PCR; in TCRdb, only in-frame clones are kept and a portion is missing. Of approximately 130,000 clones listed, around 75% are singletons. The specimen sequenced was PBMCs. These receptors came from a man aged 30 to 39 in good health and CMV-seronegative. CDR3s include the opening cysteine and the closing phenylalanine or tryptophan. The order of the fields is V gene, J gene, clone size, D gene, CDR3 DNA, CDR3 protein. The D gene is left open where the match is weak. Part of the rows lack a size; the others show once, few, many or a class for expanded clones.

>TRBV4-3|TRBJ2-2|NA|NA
TGCGCCAGCAGCGGCTTTGGGGGGGCGATCGCCGGGGAGCTGTTTTTT
CASSGFGGAIAGELFF
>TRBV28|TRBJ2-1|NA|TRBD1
TGTGCCAGCAGTTTAATGGGACAGTCCTACAATGAGCAGTTCTTC
CASSLMGQSYNEQFF
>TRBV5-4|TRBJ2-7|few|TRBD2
TGTGCCAGCAGCCACGGACTAGCGGAAATATCCCGGGAGCAGTACTTC
CASSHGLAEISREQYF
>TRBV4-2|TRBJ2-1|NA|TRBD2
TGTGCCAGCAGCCCTCGGGCAGCGGGGGGGCACAATGAGCAGTTCTTC
CASSPRAAGGHNEQFF
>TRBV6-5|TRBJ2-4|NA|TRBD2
TGTGCCAGCAGTTCCTCGGGACTAGCGGCCAAAAACATTCAGTACTTC
CASSSSGLAAKNIQYF
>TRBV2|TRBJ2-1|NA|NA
TGTGCCAGCAGTGAGGGCCAGGGGACCCACAATGAGCAGTTCTTC
CASSEGQGTHNEQFF
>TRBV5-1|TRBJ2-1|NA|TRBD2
TGCGCCAGCGCCGAGGTAGCGGGAGTGGCTGAGCAGTTCTTC
CASAEVAGVAEQFF
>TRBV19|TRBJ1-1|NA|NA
TGTGCCAGTAGCCCCCGATACTATAACACTGAAGCTTTCTTT
CASSPRYYNTEAFF
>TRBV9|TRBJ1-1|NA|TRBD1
TGTGCCAGCAGCGTCCGGGACAGGGGGCAGGAAGCTTTCTTT
CASSVRDRGQEAFF
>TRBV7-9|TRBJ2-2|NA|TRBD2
TGTGCCAGCAGCTTAGTGACGGGACTAGCAACCGGGGAGCTGTTTTTT
CASSLVTGLATGELFF
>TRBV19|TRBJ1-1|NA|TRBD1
TGTGCCAGTAGTCGGACAGGGGCTTGGGTGAACACTGAAGCTTTCTTT
CASSRTGAWVNTEAFF
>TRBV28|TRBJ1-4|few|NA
TGTGCCAGCGGGAGGGGGGGGCAAAATGAAGAAAAACTGTTTTTT
CASGRGGQNEEKLFF
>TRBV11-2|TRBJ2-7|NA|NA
TGTGCCAGCAGCTTAGATCGCTACGAGCAGTACTTC
CASSLDRYEQYF
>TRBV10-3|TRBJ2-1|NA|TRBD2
TGTGCCATCAGTGAATCGGGCGGGACTAGTATCTACAATGAGCAGTTCTTC
CAISESGGTSIYNEQFF
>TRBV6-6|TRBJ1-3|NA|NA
TGTGCCACCCTGAGGATCACTGGAAACACCATATATTTT
CATLRITGNTIYF
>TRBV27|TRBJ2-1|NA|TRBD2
TGTGCCAGCAGCTGGACTAGCTACAATGAGCAGTTCTTC
CASSWTSYNEQFF
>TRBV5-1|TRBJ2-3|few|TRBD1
TGCGCCAGCAGCTTGGATGGACAGGGGGCAGGGGATACGCAGTATTTT
CASSLDGQGAGDTQYF